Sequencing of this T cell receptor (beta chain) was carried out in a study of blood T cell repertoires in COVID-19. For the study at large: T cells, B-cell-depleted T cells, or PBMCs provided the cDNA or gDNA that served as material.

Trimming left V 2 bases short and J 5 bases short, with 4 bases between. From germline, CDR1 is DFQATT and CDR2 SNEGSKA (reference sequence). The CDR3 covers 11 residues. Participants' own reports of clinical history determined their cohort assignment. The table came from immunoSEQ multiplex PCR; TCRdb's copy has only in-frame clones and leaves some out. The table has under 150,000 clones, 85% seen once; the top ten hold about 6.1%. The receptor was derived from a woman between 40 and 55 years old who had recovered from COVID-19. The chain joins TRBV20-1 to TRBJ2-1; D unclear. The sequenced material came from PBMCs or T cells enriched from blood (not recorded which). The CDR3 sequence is CSARTDNEQFF. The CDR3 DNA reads TGCAGTGCTAGAACAGACAATGAGCAGTTCTTC.